The clone carrying this TCR beta chain has just a few counts. What it recognizes is unknown. 5'RACE, which relied on constant-segment primers, yielded TCR alpha and TCR beta cDNA libraries carrying sample barcodes and UMIs. TCRdb ran MiXCR on the 5' RACE reads and lists one entry per CDR3 protein. This sample carries some 54,000 distinct CDR3 sequences, 8% to 10% of them seen once, and the ten largest clones take 1.2%. This record comes from a study of T-cell memory formation after mild COVID-19. Study observations and caveats: While clones contracting from day 15 to 85 were balanced between CD4 and CD8, later expanders leaned CD4+. Some responding clones appeared in pre-infection memory, suggesting cross-reactive memory joined.

CDR1 and CDR2 (germline): SGHRS, YFSETQ. Trimming at V came to 5 bases and at J to 0 bases, leaving 4 bases not matched to a gene. This CDR3 is built from 16 residues. Sequencing was done on a sample of PBMCs or a T cell subset sorted from them (not recorded which). The chain joins TRBV5-1 to TRBJ2-6, with 8 bases that match TRBD1. This clonotype was obtained from a man between 18 and 35 years old who had mild COVID-19 (a few samples of this study predate the infection). Cell type and time point are not known. CDR3 bases: TGCGCCAGCAGTTCAGGACAGGGCTCTGGGGCCAACGTCCTGACTTTC. Residues: CASSSGQGSGANVLTF.